The source of this TCR beta chain is a study of T cell responses to AZD1222 COVID-19 vaccine. Points from the study as a whole: Baseline seropositivity characterized only six AZD1222 recipients. Spike-specific TCR repertoires showed rising breadth and depth after two AZD1222 doses.

V was clipped by 6 bases and J by 6 bases; unmatched bases: 8. The germline CDR1 and CDR2 sequences are LGHDT and YNNKEL (reference sequence). The CDR3 covers 15 residues. Clones were read by immunoSEQ multiplex PCR, and TCRdb kept only the in-frame ones, dropping some. This table has about 180,000 clones, 88% appearing once. This clone was recorded only once. The antigen is not known. V gene TRBV3-1 (or the pseudogene TRBV3-2) combines with J gene TRBJ2-2, with 9 bases lining up with TRBD2. The sample in question was peripheral blood, obtained 28 days after the second AZD1222 dose. This receptor was taken from an adult who received the AZD1222 COVID-19 vaccine. This chain's CDR3 is CASSLLLAGPGELFF. In nucleotides, the CDR3 is TGTGCCAGCAGTTTATTACTAGCGGGCCCCGGGGAGCTGTTTTTT.